Shown below are 28 T cell receptor beta chains from a single sample sequenced in a study of blood T cell repertoires in COVID-19 (dated by TCRdb to the early 2020s). The library was prepared using the immunoSEQ multiplex PCR assay. Here the immuneACCESS table is served through TCRdb, limited to in-frame sequences with V and J called. Missing clones are a known gap in these copies; in checked studies unresolved V genes cover under half, and the rest lacks a known reason. This sample gives 52,000 or so clones in total; around 80% of them show up just once. The ten largest clones take up 16% of the sample. The sample consisted of peripheral blood. All receptors derive from a man between 40 and 49 years old with acute or convalescent COVID-19.

The genes are TRBV5-1 and TRBJ2-3; 8 nucleotides match TRBD1. There are 16 residues in the CDR3. Germline CDR1 SGHRS, CDR2 YFSETQ. The V segment lost 0 bases and the J segment 1 base; nucleotides outside the gene matches: 4. The CDR3 nucleotides are TGCGCCAGCAGCTTGGGGTCGGGACAGGGCACAGATACGCAGTATTTT. Amino acid sequence: CASSLGSGQGTDTQYF.

The chain is built from TRBV9 and TRBJ1-4; 11 bases are a match to TRBD1. The V segment lost 4 bases and the J segment 11 bases; nucleotides outside the gene matches: 10. The CDR3 has 15 residues. From germline, CDR1 is SGDLS and CDR2 YYNGEE. The CDR3 nucleotides read TGTGCCAGCAGCCGTGGAGGACAGGGGGCCAATAAACTGTTTTTT. Its protein product is CASSRGGQGANKLFF.

The V call is TRBV10-3, the J call TRBJ1-5; TRBD1 matches at 7 bases. The CDR3 length is 15 residues. Trimming removed 6 bases from V and 4 bases from J; junction bases left unmatched: 9. Germline-derived CDR1 and CDR2 are ENHRY and SYGVKD. The DNA for the CDR3 is TGTGCCATCAGCCCCTCGACAGGGCGAAATCAGCCCCAGCATTTT. Protein: CAISPSTGRNQPQHF.

This chain uses TRBV4-1 with TRBJ2-1; 7 bases align to TRBD2. J was trimmed by 6 bases and V by 0 bases; bases with no gene match: 8. This CDR3 has 16 amino acids. Germline-derived CDR1 and CDR2 are MGHRA and YSYEKL. The CDR3 region is CASSQDKGGPINEQFF. The CDR3 DNA reads TGCGCCAGCAGCCAAGATAAGGGAGGGCCCATCAATGAGCAGTTCTTC.

This CDR3 reads CATGQSDTQYF. CDR3 DNA: TGTGCCACAGGACAATCAGATACGCAGTATTTT. The V call is TRBV7-9, the J call TRBJ2-3, with D perhaps TRBD1 (5 bases). The V and J ends lost 10 bases and 4 bases respectively, with 9 bases between them. From germline, CDR1 is SEHNR and CDR2 FQNEAQ (reference sequence). The CDR3 runs 11 residues.

The chain couples TRBV6-5 to TRBJ1-5, with D perhaps TRBD1 (6 bases). V was cut by 5 bases and J by 3 bases, with 11 bases left in between. There are 14 residues in the CDR3. Germline assignment: CDR1 MNHEY and CDR2 SVGAGI. The DNA for the CDR3 is TGTGCCAGCAGTCCGGGACAATTCAATCAGCCCCAGCATTTT. Encoded protein: CASSPGQFNQPQHF.

The V call is TRBV21-1, the J call TRBJ2-2; the DNA was not used to check the table's D call, TRBD1. TRBV21-1 is a known pseudogene. The CDR3 totals 18 residues. CDR3: CASTPRGGTGPYPGELFF. DNA of the CDR3: TGTGCCAGCACCCCAAGGGGGGGGACAGGGCCGTACCCCGGGGAGCTGTTTTTT.

The CDR3 nucleotides are TGTGCCAGTATTAGGAGGGGGCTGAACACTGAAGCTTTCTTT. Translating it yields CASIRRGLNTEAFF. This rearrangement joins TRBV19 to TRBJ1-1, with TRBD1 matching over 7 bases. The junction had 5 bases not matched to a gene; V was cut back by 7 bases and J by 0 bases. CDR1 is LNHDA, CDR2 SQIVND, per germline (reference sequence). CDR3 length: 14 amino acids.

This chain uses TRBV7-9 with TRBJ2-1; D gene uncertain. Germline V lookup: CDR1 SEHNR, CDR2 FQNEAQ (reference sequence). This CDR3 contains 12 residues. The V and J ends lost 3 bases and 5 bases respectively, with 5 bases between them. CDR3 nucleotide sequence: TGTGCCAGCAGCTTTCCGGACAATGAGCAGTTCTTC. Its translation is CASSFPDNEQFF.

The chain recombines TRBV27 with TRBJ1-1, with D possibly TRBD1 on 5 matching bases. Germline lookup yields CDR1 MNHEY and CDR2 SMNVEV (reference sequence). The CDR3 runs 15 residues. V dropped 4 bases and J dropped 2 bases, with 14 bases sitting between them. The CDR3 DNA reads as TGTGCCAGCAGTTCAATAACGGGGGGAAACACTGAAGCTTTCTTT. The encoded protein is CASSSITGGNTEAFF.

CDR3 bases: TGTGCCAGCTCAGCCGCTACCTATGAGGCCGGGTTCTTC. Its protein product is CASSAATYEAGFF. The chain has TRBV18 and TRBJ2-1, with D unclear. V gave up 5 bases and J gave up 15 bases, with 20 bases separating them. The CDR3 has 13 amino acids. Germline CDR1 is KGHSH and CDR2 is LQKENI.

The chain couples TRBV7-2 to TRBJ1-2, with D hard to call. CDR1 and CDR2 (germline): SGHTA, FQGNSA. The CDR3 runs to 14 residues. Trimming shortened V by 6 bases and J by 1 base, and 12 bases separated the two germline ends. The CDR3 protein is CASRSIADNYGYTF. The CDR3 coding sequence is TGTGCCAGCAGATCCATAGCAGATAACTATGGCTACACCTTC.

This clone showed up just a few times. The chain recombines TRBV14 with TRBJ2-5; 8 bases match TRBD1. The germline CDR1 and CDR2 sequences are SGHDN and FVKESK. V was pared by 3 bases and J by 5 bases, with 8 bases of the junction left unmatched. The CDR3 consists of 15 residues. The CDR3 sequence: CASSQRTGKGETQYF. The CDR3 coding sequence is TGTGCCAGCAGCCAGCGGACAGGGAAGGGTGAGACCCAGTACTTC.

The chain couples TRBV7-9 to TRBJ2-3, with D possibly matching TRBD2 (5 bases). Germline V gene lookup returns CDR1 SEHNR and CDR2 FQNEAQ (reference sequence). V shed 5 bases and J shed 4 bases, with 10 bases lying between them. The CDR3 is made up of 13 amino acids. The CDR3, as DNA: TGTGCCAGCAGCCCGGGGTTTCCAGATACGCAGTATTTT. Translated: CASSPGFPDTQYF. Looking up the rest from reference TRBV7-9 and TRBJ2-3 gives the full variable domain: DTGVSQNPRHKITKRGQNVTFRCDPISEHNRLYWYRQTLGQGPEFLTYFQNEAQLEKSRLLSDRFSAERPKGSFSTLEIQRTEQGDSAMYLCASSPGFPDTQYFGPGTRLTVL.

The rearrangement joins TRBV4-2 to TRBJ1-5; the match to TRBD1 covers 8 bases. The V gene end was trimmed by 1 base and the J gene end by 3 bases; junction bases not matched to a gene: 2. This CDR3 spans 15 amino acids. Germline CDR1 is LGHNA and CDR2 is YNFKEQ. CDR3 sequence: CASSQGTGNNQPQHF. The DNA of the CDR3 is TGTGCCAGCAGCCAAGGGACAGGGAACAATCAGCCCCAGCATTTT.

About this clone: One end of the junction fails to match germline, which may point to a read error. The CDR3 reads CASSLGVGQLVF. The CDR3 coding sequence is TGTGCCAGCAGCTTAGGGGTGGGACAGCTGGTTTTT. V is TRBV11-2 and J is TRBJ1-5; the match to TRBD1 covers 7 bases. The germline V gene has CDR1 SGHAT and CDR2 FQNNGV. The CDR3 extends over 12 amino acids.

The V gene is TRBV11-2, the J gene TRBJ1-2; D is unresolved. CDR1 SGHAT and CDR2 FQNNGV come from the germline V gene. This CDR3 is 16 amino acids long. V was cut by 3 bases and J by 8 bases, with 22 bases left in between. Here the CDR3 DNA reads TGTGCCAGCAGCTTGGCCTTAGGAACGACACCGTCAGGCTACACCTTC. This translates into CASSLALGTTPSGYTF.

This chain links TRBV7-9 with TRBJ2-3; 8 nucleotides line up with TRBD1. The V gene end was trimmed by 4 bases and the J gene end by 6 bases; junction bases not matched to a gene: 3. This CDR3 contains 13 residues. From germline, CDR1 is SEHNR and CDR2 FQNEAQ (reference sequence). The CDR3 spells CASSWTGYDTQYF. The CDR3 DNA reads as TGTGCCAGCAGCTGGACAGGGTACGATACGCAGTATTTT.

This chain uses TRBV30 with TRBJ1-2; D ambiguous. Germline V gene lookup returns CDR1 GTSNPN and CDR2 SVGIG (reference sequence). V lost 8 bases to trimming and J lost 7 bases, with 20 bases between them. This CDR3 contains 13 residues. The CDR3 loop is CARNRGRLGGYTF. The CDR3 coding sequence is TGTGCCCGTAACCGGGGTAGATTAGGTGGCTACACCTTC.

The rearrangement joins TRBV28 to TRBJ2-7; D not certain. Germline V gene data show CDR1 as MDHEN and CDR2 as SYDVKM. This CDR3 comprises 14 residues. Trimming stripped 4 bases from V and 2 bases from J, with 12 bases between. The CDR3 sequence is CASSWAGQTYEQYF. The CDR3 DNA sequence: TGTGCCAGCAGTTGGGCCGGCCAGACCTACGAGCAGTACTTC.

The V gene is TRBV7-9, the J gene TRBJ1-1, with TRBD1 matching over 9 bases. Germline V gives CDR1 SEHNR, CDR2 FQNEAQ (reference sequence). J gave up 7 bases and V 3 bases, and 3 bases lay outside the gene matches. This CDR3 contains 13 residues. This chain's CDR3 is CASSFQDRGEAFF. CDR3 in DNA: TGTGCCAGCAGCTTTCAGGACAGGGGTGAAGCTTTCTTT.

This clone was detected a few times. The gene calls are TRBV10-1 and TRBJ1-1, with 7 nucleotides matching TRBD1. Germline CDR1 is WNHNN and CDR2 is SYGVQD (reference sequence). This CDR3 spans 13 amino acids. V shed 4 bases and J 5 bases; nucleotides not matched to a gene: 4. CDR3 region: CASSGQGRTEAFF. In DNA form, the CDR3 reads TGCGCCAGCAGTGGACAGGGCAGAACTGAAGCTTTCTTT.

This sequence joins TRBV28 and TRBJ2-7, with D possibly TRBD1 on 5 matching bases. The CDR3 length is 11 residues. V lost 6 bases, J lost 4 bases, and 7 bases lay in between. The germline CDR1 and CDR2 sequences are MDHEN and SYDVKM. CDR3 in DNA: TGTGCCAGCAGCCACAGGTACGAGCAGTACTTC. The encoded protein is CASSHRYEQYF.

V and J are TRBV7-9 and TRBJ1-1, with D unclear. The ends were cut back, 5 bases at V and 3 bases at J, with 10 bases in the middle. Germline CDR1 is SEHNR and CDR2 is FQNEAQ (reference sequence). The CDR3 sequence is 13 residues long. CDR3: CASSKNRDTEAFF. For the CDR3, the DNA is TGTGCCAGCAGCAAGAACCGGGACACTGAAGCTTTCTTT.

This clone was counted a few times. CDR3 nucleotide sequence: TGTGCCAGCAGCTTAAGTGGCAGCTCCTATAATTCACCCCTCCACTTT. Amino acid sequence: CASSLSGSSYNSPLHF. The chain uses TRBV7-2 and TRBJ1-6; D is ambiguous. The CDR3 contains 16 residues. V dropped 2 bases and J dropped 0 bases, with 8 bases sitting between them. Germline V gene lookup returns CDR1 SGHTA and CDR2 FQGNSA.

The chain is built from TRBV7-9 and TRBJ1-2; no reliable D call. In germline, CDR1 is SEHNR, CDR2 FQNEAQ (reference sequence). The CDR3 is 15 residues long. Deletions cut 5 bases from V and 1 base from J, with 14 bases between. The DNA of the CDR3 is TGTGCCAGCAGCAGGAACAGCCTTCATAACTATGGCTACACCTTC. Translation: CASSRNSLHNYGYTF. Full variable domain (missing parts from reference TRBV7-9 and TRBJ1-2): DTGVSQNPRHKITKRGQNVTFRCDPISEHNRLYWYRQTLGQGPEFLTYFQNEAQLEKSRLLSDRFSAERPKGSFSTLEIQRTEQGDSAMYLCASSRNSLHNYGYTFGSGTRLTVV.

This rearrangement joins TRBV19 to TRBJ2-1, with TRBD2 identical over 14 bases. CDR1 is LNHDA, CDR2 SQIVND, per germline (reference sequence). V shed 3 bases, J shed 9 bases, and the junction held 10 bases outside the gene matches. The CDR3 covers 17 residues. The DNA of the CDR3 is TGTGCCAGTAGTATTGTTTCGACTAGCGGGAGGGCCGGTGAGCAGTTCTTC. Translating gives CASSIVSTSGRAGEQFF. The variable domain in full, with the rest retrieved from reference TRBV19 and TRBJ2-1, is DGGITQSPKYLFRKEGQNVTLSCEQNLNHDAMYWYRQDPGQGLRLIYYSQIVNDFQKGDIAEGYSVSREKKESFPLTVTSAQKNPTAFYLCASSIVSTSGRAGEQFFGPGTRLTVL.

J is TRBJ2-7 and V is TRBV2, with a tentative D call TRBD1 (5 bases). This CDR3 contains 11 residues. Trimming removed 1 base at V and 9 bases at J, with 7 bases between. Germline V gene data show CDR1 as SNHLY and CDR2 as FYNNEI. CDR3 DNA sequence: TGTGCCAGCAGTGAAGGTGACAGGCAGTACGTC. This gives the protein CASSEGDRQYV.